This T cell receptor beta chain was identified in a study of T cell responses to AZD1222 COVID-19 vaccine. Details on this clone: Its antigen is still unknown.

Some clones are missing from TCRdb's copy, which holds only in-frame ones; the method was immunoSEQ multiplex PCR. The data hold about 120,000 clones, with approximately 89% observed a single time. General study results and limits: No day 14 peak samples; only post-peak repertoires were characterized. A mostly white British donor set with more females was recruited, and clonal diversity was possibly underestimated. Close to half of all spike-specific TCRs reportedly target regions of the variants that are unmutated.

The sequencing used peripheral blood, collected on day 0 of AZD1222 vaccination. This clonotype originated in an adult in good health.

The CDR3 DNA is TGTGCCAGCAGCTTCAACCAGCTTCGTAACACTGAAGCTTTCTTT. Its translation: CASSFNQLRNTEAFF. V is TRBV7-2 and J is TRBJ1-1; unclear D gene. Germline CDR1 SGHTA, CDR2 FQGNSA. The CDR3 extends over 15 amino acids. V was trimmed by 3 bases and J by 2 bases, leaving 13 bases between them.